This T cell receptor beta chain stems from a study of neoadjuvant nivolumab and ipilimumab in lung cancer. Study-wide results and limits: From pretherapy to surgery, tumor richness and clonality rose with dual therapy. TCR sequencing covered a small number of samples. Blood richness before therapy tracked richness in tumors resected after neoadjuvant therapy.

About this clone: The antigen is unknown.

Germline V lookup: CDR1 SGHAT, CDR2 FQNNGV. The CDR3 loop spans 15 amino acids. V lost 7 bases and J 3 bases, leaving 16 bases between the germline ends. Repertoires were generated with immunoSEQ multiplex PCR, while TCRdb's copy carries only in-frame clones and drops some. The sample consists of 30,000 or so clones, around 80% of them appearing once. The rearrangement links TRBV11-2 to TRBJ2-1; D tentatively fits TRBD1 or TRBD2 (6 bases each). The material was tumor tissue, obtained after neoadjuvant nivolumab, alone or with ipilimumab, at or shortly before surgery. This clonotype was sampled from an adult with non-small cell lung cancer. The CDR3 protein is CASIPRGTVYNEQFF. The CDR3 nucleotides read TGTGCCAGCATCCCAAGGGGGACTGTCTACAATGAGCAGTTCTTC.